What follows describes a single TCR beta chain. Measured with immunoSEQ multiplex PCR; TCRdb has only the in-frame clones, and not every one. The table lists about 2.1 million clones, just under 95% of them singletons. Unmatched junction bases numbered 6, after V lost 4 bases and J lost 1 base. This CDR3 region has 15 residues. Germline V gene lookup returns CDR1 SEHNR and CDR2 FQNEAQ (reference sequence). Naive CD8 populations comprised CD45RO-negative cells positively selected for CCR7, excluding terminally differentiated effector memory CD45RA+ cells. The entry originates in a study of shared clonotypes between healthy human individuals.

Input material: naive CD8+ T cells from PBMCs. This chain connects TRBV7-9 to TRBJ1-1; 7 bases are shared with TRBD1. This TCR derives from a man younger than 35 in good health. Some clones in this sample may be carry-over from other donors' samples. This CDR3 is CASSSERTGNTEAFF. CDR3 nucleotides: TGTGCCAGCAGCTCCGAGCGGACAGGGAACACTGAAGCTTTCTTT.